This T cell receptor (beta chain) originates from a study of T cell responses to AZD1222 COVID-19 vaccine. Study outcomes and limitations: In a largely white British group with more females than males, clonal diversity was possibly underestimated. At study baseline, merely roughly 6 AZD1222 recipients were seropositive. Spike-specific TCR breadth and depth were elevated following two AZD1222 doses.

CDR1 is LNHDA, CDR2 SQIVND, per germline (reference sequence). Trimming pared 7 bases from V and 14 bases from J, leaving 23 bases between. The CDR3 has 14 residues. Clones were read by immunoSEQ multiplex PCR, and TCRdb kept only the in-frame ones, dropping some. Of 95,000 to 100,000 clones in the sample, roughly 87% are singletons; the top ten hold 1.6%. Worth noting for this clone: What it binds is unknown.

This receptor was taken from an adult in good health. The chain combines TRBV19 with TRBJ1-4; D is possibly TRBD1 (6 bases). The sample here was peripheral blood, taken on day 0 of AZD1222 vaccination. CDR3 nucleotide sequence: TGTGCCAGTACCCCGGACAGCGTAATGAAAAGGCTGTTTTTT. This sequence encodes CASTPDSVMKRLFF.